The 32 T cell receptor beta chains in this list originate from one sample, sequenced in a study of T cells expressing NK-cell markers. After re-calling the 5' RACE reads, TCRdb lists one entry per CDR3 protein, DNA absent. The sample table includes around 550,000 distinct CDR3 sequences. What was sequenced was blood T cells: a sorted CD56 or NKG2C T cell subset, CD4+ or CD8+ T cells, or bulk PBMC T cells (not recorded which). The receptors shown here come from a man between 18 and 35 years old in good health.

The CDR3 spells CAISLTSGMSNTGELFF. The chain joins TRBV10-3 to TRBJ2-2; TCRdb's D call of TRBD2 is untestable without DNA. Germline assignment: CDR1 ENHRY and CDR2 SYGVKD. This CDR3 has 17 residues.

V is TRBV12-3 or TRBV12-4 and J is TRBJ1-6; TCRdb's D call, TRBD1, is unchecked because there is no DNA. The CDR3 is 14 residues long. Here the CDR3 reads CASRQQGPAGPLHF.

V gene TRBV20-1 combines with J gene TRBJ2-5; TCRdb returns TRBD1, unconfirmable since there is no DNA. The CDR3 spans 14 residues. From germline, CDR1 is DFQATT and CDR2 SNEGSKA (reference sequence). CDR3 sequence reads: CSAGTGGGQETQYF.

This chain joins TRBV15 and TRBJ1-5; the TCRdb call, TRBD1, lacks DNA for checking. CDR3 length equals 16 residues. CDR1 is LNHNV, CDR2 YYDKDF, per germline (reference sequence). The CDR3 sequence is CATSRDIGGSNQPQHF. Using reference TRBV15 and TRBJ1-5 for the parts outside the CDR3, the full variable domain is DAMVIQNPRYQVTQFGKPVTLSCSQTLNHNVMYWYQQKSSQAPKLLFHYYDKDFNNEADTPDNFQSRRPNTSFCFLDIRSPGLGDTAMYLCATSRDIGGSNQPQHFGDGTRLSIL.

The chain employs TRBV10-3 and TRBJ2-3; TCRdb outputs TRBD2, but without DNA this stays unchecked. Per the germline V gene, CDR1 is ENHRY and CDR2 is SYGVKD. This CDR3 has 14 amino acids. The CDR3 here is CAISLGRAGDTQYF.

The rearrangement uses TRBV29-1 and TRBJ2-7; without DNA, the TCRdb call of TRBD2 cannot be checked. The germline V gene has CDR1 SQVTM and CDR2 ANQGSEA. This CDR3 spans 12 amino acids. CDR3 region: CSVLAGVNEQYF.

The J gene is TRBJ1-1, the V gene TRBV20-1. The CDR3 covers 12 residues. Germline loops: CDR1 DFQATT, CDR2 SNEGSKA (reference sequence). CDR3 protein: CYGGEADTEAFF.

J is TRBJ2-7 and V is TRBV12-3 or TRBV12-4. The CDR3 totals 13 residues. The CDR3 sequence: CASSLLRIHEQYF.

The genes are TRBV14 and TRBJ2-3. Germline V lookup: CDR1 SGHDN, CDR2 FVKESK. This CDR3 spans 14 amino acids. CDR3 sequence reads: CASSQDHPKDTQYF.

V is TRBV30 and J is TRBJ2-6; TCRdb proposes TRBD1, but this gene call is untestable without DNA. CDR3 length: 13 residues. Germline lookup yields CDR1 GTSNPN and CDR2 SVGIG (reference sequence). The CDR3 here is CAGDRAGANVLTF. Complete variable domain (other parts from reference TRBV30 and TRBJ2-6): SQTIHQWPATLVQPVGSPLSLECTVEGTSNPNLYWYRQAAGRGLQLLFYSVGIGQISSEVPQNLSASRPQDRQFILSSKKLLLSDSGFYLCAGDRAGANVLTFGAGSRLTVL.

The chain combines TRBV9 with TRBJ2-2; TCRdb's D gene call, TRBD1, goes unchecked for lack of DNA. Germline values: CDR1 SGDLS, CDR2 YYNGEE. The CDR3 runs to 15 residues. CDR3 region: CASSVGQGMTGELFF.

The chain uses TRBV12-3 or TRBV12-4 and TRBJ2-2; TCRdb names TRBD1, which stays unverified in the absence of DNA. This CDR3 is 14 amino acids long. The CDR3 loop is CASRRTRQTGELFF.

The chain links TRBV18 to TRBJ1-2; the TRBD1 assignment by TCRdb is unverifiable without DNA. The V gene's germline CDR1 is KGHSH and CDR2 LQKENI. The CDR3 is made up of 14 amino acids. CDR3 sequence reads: CATVRDGPNYGYTF.

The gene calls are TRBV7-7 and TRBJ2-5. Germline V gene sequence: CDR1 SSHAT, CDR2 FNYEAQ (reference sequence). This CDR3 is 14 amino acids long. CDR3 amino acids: CASSRGGLQETQYF.

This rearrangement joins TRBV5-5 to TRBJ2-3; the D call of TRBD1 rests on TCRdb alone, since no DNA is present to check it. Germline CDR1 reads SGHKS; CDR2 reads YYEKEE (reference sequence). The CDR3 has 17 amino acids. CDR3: CASSLGAGTARTDTQYF.

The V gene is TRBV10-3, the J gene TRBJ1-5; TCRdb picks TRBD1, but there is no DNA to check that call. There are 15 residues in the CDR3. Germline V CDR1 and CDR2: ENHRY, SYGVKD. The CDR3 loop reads CAISGDSVSNQPQHF.

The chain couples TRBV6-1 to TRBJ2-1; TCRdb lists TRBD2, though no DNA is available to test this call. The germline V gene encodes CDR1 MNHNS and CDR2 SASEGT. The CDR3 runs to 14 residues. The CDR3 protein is CASSPASSYNEQFF.

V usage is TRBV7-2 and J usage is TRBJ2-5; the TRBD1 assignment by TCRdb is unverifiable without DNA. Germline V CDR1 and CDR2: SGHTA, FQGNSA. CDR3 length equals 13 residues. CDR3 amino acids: CASSLEGGQTQYF.

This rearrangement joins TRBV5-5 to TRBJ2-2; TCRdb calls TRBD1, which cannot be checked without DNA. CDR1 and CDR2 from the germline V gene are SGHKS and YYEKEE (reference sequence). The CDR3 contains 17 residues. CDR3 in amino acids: CASSYGLGQGVAGELFF.

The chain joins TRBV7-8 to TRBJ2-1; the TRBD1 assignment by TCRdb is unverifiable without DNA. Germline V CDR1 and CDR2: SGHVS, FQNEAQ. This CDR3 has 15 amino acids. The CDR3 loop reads CASSLDQGSYNEQFF.

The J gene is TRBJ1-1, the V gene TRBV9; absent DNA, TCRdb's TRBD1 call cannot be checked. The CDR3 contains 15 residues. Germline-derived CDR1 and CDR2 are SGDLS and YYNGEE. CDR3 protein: CASSPQGPMNTEAFF.

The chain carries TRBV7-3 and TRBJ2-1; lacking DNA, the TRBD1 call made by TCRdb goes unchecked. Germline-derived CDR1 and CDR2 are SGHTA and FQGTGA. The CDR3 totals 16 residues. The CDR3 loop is CASSPRDRLGHNEQFF.

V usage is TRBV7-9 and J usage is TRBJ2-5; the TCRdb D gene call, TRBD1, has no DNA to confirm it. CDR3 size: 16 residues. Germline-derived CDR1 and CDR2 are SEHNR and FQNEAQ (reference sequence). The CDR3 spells CASSRSLRAPGETQYF.

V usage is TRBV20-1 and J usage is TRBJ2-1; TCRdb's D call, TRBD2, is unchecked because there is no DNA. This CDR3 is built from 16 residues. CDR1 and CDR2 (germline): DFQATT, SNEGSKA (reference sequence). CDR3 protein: CSARVWTSGRSVEQFF.

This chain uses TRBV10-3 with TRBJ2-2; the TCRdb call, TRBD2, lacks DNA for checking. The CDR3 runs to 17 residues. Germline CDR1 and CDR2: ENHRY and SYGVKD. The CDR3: CAISESLAGGPTGELFF.

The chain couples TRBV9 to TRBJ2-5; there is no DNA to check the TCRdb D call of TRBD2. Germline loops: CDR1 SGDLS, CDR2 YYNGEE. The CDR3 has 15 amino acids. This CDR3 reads CASSGSGSPPETQYF.

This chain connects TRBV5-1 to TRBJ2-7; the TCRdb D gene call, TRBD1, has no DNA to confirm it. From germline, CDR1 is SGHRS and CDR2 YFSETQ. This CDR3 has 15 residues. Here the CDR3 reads CASSEGTGALYEQYF.

The CDR3 protein is CASSLGPRPVDEQFF. The chain uses TRBV5-1 and TRBJ2-1; as DNA is missing, the TRBD1 call by TCRdb cannot be tested. This CDR3 has 15 residues. The germline gives CDR1 SGHRS, CDR2 YFSETQ.

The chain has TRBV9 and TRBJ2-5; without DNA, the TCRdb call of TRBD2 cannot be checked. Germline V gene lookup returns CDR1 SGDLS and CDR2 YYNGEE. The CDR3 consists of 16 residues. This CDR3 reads CASSVGSGRAGETQYF.

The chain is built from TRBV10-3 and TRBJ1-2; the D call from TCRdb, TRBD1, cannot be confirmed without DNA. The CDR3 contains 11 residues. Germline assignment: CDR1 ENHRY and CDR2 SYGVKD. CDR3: CATGQNYGYTF.

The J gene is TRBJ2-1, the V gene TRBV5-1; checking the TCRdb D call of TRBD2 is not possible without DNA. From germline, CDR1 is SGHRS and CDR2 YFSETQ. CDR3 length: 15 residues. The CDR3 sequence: CASSLAFREGIEQFF.

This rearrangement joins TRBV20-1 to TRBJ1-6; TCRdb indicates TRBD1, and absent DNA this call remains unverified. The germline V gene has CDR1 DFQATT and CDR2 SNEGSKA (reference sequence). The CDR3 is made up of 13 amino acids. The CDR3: CSAGTGPNSPLHF.